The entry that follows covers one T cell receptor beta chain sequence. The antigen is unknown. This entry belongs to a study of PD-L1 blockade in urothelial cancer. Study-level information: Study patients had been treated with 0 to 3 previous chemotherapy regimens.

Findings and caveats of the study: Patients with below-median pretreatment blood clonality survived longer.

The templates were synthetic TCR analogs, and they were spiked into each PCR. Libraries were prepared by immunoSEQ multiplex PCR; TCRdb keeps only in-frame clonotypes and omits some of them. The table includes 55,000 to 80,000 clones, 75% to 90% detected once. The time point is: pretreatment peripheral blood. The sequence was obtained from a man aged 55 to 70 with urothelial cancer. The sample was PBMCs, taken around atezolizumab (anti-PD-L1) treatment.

The CDR3 sequence is CSTAGTSGGASTDTQYF. In DNA form, the CDR3 reads TGCAGCACGGCCGGGACTAGCGGGGGGGCTAGCACAGATACGCAGTATTTT. V gene TRBV29-1 combines with J gene TRBJ2-3; TRBD2 agrees at 16 bases. Germline V gives CDR1 SQVTM, CDR2 ANQGSEA. The CDR3 runs to 17 residues. The ends lost 8 bases at V and 0 bases at J; junction bases unmatched: 8.